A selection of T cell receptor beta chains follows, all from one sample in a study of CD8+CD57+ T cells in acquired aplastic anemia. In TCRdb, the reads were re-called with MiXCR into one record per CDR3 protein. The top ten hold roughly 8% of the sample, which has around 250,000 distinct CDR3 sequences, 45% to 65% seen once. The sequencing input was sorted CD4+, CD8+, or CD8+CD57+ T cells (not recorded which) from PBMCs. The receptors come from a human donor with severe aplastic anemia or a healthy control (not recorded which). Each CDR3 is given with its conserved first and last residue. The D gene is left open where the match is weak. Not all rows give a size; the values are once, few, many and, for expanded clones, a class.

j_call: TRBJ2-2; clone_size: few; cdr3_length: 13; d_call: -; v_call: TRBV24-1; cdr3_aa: CATSDRPTGELFF; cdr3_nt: TGTGCCACCAGTGACCGACCCACCGGGGAGCTGTTTTTT
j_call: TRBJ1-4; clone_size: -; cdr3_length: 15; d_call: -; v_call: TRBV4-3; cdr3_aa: CASSHPSGAREKLSF; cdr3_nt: TGCGCCAGCAGCCATCCGTCCGGGGCTCGGGAAAAACTGTCTTTT
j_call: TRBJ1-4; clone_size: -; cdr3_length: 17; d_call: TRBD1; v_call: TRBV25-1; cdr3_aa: CASSDPGQRATNEKLFF; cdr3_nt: TGTGCCAGCAGTGACCCGGGACAGCGGGCAACTAATGAAAAACTGTTTTTT
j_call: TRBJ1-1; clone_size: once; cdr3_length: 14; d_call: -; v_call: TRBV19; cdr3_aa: CASSMDVRRTEAFF; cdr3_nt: TGTGCCAGTAGTATGGATGTAAGAAGAACTGAAGCTTTCTTT
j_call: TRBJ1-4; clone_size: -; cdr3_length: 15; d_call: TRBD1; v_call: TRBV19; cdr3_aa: CASKTPGQLNEKLFF; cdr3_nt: TGTGCCAGTAAGACACCGGGACAGCTTAATGAAAAACTGTTTTTT
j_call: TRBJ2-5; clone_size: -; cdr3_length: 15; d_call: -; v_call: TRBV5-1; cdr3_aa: CASSVDYRGQETQYF; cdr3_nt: TGCGCCAGCAGCGTGGACTATAGAGGTCAAGAGACCCAGTACTTC
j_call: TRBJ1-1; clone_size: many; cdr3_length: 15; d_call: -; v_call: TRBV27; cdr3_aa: CASSLRVPMNTEAFF; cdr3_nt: TGTGCCAGCAGTTTACGTGTCCCGATGAACACTGAAGCTTTCTTT
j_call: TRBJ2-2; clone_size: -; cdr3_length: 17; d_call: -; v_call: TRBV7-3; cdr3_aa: CASSLGGAVETSGELFF; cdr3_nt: TGTGCCAGCAGCTTAGGCGGGGCCGTAGAGACTAGCGGGGAGCTGTTTTTT
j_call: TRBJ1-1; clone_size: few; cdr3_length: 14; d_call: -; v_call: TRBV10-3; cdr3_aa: CAISPTGRGTEAFF; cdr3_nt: TGTGCCATCAGTCCTACAGGGAGGGGGACTGAAGCTTTCTTT
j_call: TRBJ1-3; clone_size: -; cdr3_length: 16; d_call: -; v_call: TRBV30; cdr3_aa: CAWIPGTPSSGNTIYF; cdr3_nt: TGTGCCTGGATCCCCGGGACACCCAGCTCTGGAAACACCATATATTTT
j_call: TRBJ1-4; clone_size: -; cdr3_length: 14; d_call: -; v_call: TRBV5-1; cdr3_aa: CASSSGSGKEKLFF; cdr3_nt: TGCGCTAGCAGCTCGGGGTCAGGAAAAGAAAAACTGTTTTTT
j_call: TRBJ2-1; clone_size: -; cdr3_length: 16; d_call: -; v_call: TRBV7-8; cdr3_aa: CASSRTTESSYNEQLF; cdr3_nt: TGTGCCAGCAGTCGTACGACGGAAAGCTCCTACAATGAGCAGCTCTTC
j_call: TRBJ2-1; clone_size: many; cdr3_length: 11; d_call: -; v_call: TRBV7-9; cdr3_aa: CASSPYNEQFF; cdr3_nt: TGTGCCAGCAGCCCATACAATGAGCAGTTCTTC
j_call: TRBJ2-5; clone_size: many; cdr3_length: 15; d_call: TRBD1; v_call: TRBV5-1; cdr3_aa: CASTGQGAGPETQYF; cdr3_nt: TGCGCCAGCACTGGTCAGGGGGCGGGCCCAGAGACCCAGTACTTC
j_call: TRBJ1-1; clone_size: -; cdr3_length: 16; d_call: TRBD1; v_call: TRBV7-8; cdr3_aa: CASSLGYRGKNTEAFF; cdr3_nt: TGTGCCAGCAGCTTAGGCTACAGGGGGAAGAACACTGAAGCTTTCTTT
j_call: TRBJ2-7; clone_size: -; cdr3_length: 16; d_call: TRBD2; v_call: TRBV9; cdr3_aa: CASSVTHAGGKNEQYF; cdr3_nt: TGTGCCAGCAGCGTAACCCATGCGGGAGGGAAGAACGAGCAGTACTTC
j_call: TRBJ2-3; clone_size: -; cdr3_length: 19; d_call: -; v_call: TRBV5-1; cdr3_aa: CASSSTSVGAGVVYNEQYF; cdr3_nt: TGCGCCAGCAGCTCCACTAGCGTGGGGGCCGGGGTTGTGTACAATGAGCAGTATTTT
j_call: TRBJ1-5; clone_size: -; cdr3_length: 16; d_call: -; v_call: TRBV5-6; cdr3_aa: CASNWGGAGSNQPQHF; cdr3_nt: TGTGCCAGCAATTGGGGGGGCGCGGGAAGCAATCAGCCCCAGCATTTT
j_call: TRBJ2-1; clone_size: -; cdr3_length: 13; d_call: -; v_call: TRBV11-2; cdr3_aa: CASSTTVRNEQFF; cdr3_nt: TGTGCCAGCAGCACGACAGTCCGGAATGAGCAGTTCTTC
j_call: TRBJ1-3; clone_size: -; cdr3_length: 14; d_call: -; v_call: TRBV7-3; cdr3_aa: CASRPSGGGNTIYF; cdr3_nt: TGTGCCAGCAGGCCATCGGGGGGCGGAAACACCATATATTTT
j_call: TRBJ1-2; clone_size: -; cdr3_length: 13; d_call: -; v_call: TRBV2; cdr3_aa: CASRQGGVYGYTF; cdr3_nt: TGTGCCAGCAGGCAAGGGGGGGTTTATGGCTACACCTTC
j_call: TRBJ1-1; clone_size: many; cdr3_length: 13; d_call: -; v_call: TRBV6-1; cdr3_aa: CASYLRGVTEAFF; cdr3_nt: TGTGCCAGCTACCTTCGGGGGGTTACTGAAGCTTTCTTT
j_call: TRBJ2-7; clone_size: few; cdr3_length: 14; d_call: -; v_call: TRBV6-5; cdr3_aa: CASSYSSRKIEQYF; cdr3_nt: TGTGCCAGCAGTTACTCCTCCAGGAAGATCGAGCAGTACTTC
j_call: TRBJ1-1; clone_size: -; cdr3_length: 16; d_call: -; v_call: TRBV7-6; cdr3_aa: CASSLTLAGVNTEAFF; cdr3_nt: TGTGCCAGCAGCTTAACCTTGGCCGGGGTAAACACTGAAGCTTTCTTT
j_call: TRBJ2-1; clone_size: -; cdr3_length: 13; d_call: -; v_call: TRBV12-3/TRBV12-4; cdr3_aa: CASSSSEYNEQFF; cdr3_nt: TGTGCCAGCAGTTCCAGCGAGTACAATGAGCAGTTCTTC
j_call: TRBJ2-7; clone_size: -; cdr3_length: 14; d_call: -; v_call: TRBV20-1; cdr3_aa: CSASLGDPTYEQYF; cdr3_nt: TGCAGTGCTAGTTTGGGGGACCCTACCTACGAGCAGTACTTC
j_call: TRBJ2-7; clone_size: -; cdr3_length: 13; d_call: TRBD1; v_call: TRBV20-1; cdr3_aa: CSARDRGPNEQYF; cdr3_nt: TGCAGTGCTAGGGACAGGGGCCCCAACGAGCAGTACTTC
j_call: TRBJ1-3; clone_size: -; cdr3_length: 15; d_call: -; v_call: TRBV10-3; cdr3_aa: CAISETLLSGNTIYF; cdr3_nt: TGTGCCATCAGTGAGACGCTCCTCTCTGGAAACACCATATATTTT
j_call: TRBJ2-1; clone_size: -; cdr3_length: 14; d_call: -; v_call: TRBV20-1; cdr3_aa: CSVLTTAVYNEQFF; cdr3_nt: TGCAGTGTTCTGACGACGGCAGTTTACAATGAGCAGTTCTTC
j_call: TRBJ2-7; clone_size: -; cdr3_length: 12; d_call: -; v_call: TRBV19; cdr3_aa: CASSGVSDEQYF; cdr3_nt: TGTGCCAGTAGTGGAGTAAGCGACGAGCAGTACTTC
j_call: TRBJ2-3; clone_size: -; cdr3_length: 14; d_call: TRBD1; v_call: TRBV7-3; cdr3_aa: CASSSHRGADTQYF; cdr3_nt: TGTGCCAGCAGCTCCCACAGGGGAGCAGATACGCAGTATTTT
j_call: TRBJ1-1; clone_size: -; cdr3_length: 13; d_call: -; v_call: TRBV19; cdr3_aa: CASSITVNTEAFF; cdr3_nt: TGTGCCAGTAGTATCACGGTGAACACTGAAGCTTTCTTT
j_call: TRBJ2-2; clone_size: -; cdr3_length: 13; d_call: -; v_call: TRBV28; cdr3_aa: CASSSSRWGELFF; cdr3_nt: TGTGCCAGCAGTTCTAGCCGTTGGGGGGAGCTGTTTTTT
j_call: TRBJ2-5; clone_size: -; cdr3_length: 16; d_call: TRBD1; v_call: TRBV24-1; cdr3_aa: CATSVVGTGGEETQYF; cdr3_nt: TGTGCCACCAGTGTTGTGGGGACAGGGGGCGAAGAGACCCAGTACTTC
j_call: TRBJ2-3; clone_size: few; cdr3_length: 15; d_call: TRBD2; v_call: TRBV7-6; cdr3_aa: CASSLPPLTSGVQYF; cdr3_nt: TGTGCCAGCAGCTTACCCCCCTTGACTAGCGGGGTTCAGTATTTT
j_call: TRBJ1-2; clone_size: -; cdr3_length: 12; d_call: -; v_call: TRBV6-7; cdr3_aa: CASSYFNYGYTF; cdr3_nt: TGTGCCAGCAGTTACTTTAACTATGGCTACACCTTC
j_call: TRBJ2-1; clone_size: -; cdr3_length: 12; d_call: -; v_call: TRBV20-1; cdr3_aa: CSARLVSYEQFF; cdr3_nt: TGCAGTGCCCGACTAGTGTCCTACGAGCAGTTCTTC
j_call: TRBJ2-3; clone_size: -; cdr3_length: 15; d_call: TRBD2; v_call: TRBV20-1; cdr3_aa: CSATWTSGSSDTQYF; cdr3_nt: TGCAGTGCTACCTGGACTAGCGGGAGCTCAGATACGCAGTATTTT
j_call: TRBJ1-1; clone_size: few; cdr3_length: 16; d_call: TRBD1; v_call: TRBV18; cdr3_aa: CASSQSGQGVDTEAFF; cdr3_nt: TGTGCCAGCTCGCAAAGCGGACAGGGTGTAGACACTGAAGCTTTCTTT
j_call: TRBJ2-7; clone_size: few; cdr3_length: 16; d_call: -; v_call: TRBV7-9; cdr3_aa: CASSLASGLSSYEQYF; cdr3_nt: TGTGCCAGCAGCTTAGCCTCCGGGCTGAGCTCCTACGAGCAGTACTTC
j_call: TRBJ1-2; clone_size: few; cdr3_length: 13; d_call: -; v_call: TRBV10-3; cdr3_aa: CAISEADPYGYTF; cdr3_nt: TGTGCCATCAGTGAGGCGGATCCCTATGGCTACACCTTC
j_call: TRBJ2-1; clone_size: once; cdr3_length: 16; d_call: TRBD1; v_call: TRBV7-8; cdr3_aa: CAGSPPWRTGGSEQFF; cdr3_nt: TGTGCCGGCAGCCCCCCCTGGAGGACAGGGGGCAGTGAGCAGTTCTTC
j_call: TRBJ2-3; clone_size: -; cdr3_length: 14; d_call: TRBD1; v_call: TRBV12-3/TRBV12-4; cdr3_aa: CASSPGTGTDTQYF; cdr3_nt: TGTGCCAGCAGTCCCGGGACAGGCACAGATACGCAGTATTTT
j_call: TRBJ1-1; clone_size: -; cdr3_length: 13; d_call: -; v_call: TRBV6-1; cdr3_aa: CASTNDMNTEAFF; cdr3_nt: TGTGCCAGCACTAACGACATGAACACTGAAGCTTTCTTT
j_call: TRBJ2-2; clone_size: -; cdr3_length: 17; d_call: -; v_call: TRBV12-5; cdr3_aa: CASGLVEEGANTGELFF; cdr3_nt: TGTGCTAGTGGTTTGGTGGAGGAGGGGGCAAACACCGGGGAGCTGTTTTTT
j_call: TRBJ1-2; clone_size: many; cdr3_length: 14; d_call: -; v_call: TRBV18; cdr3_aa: CASSPTTGNLGYTF; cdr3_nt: TGTGCCAGCTCACCGACTACAGGGAACCTCGGCTACACCTTC
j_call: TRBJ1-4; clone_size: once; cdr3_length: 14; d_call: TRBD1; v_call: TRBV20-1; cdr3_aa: CSARATGGNETLFF; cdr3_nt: TGCAGTGCTAGAGCGACAGGGGGTAATGAAACACTGTTTTTT
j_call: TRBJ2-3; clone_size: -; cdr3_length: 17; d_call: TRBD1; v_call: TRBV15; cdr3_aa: CATSSYPRTGAGDTQYF; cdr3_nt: TGTGCCACCAGCTCCTATCCCAGGACAGGGGCTGGAGATACGCAGTATTTT
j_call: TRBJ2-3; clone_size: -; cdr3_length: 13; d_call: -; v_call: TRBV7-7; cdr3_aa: CASSQQFGDTQYF; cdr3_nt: TGTGCTAGCAGCCAGCAGTTTGGGGATACGCAGTATTTT
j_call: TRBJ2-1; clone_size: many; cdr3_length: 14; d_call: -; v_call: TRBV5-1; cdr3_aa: CASSLGQNYNEQFF; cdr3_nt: TGCGCCAGCAGCTTGGGACAAAACTACAATGAGCAGTTCTTC
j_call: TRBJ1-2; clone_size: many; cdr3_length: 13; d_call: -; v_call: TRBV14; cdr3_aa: CASSPNRLRGYTF; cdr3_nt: TGTGCCAGCAGCCCGAATAGACTTAGGGGCTACACCTTC
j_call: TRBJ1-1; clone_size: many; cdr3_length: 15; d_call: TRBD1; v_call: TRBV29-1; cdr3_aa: CSVWGDREGNTEAFF; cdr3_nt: TGCAGCGTTTGGGGGGACAGGGAGGGGAACACTGAAGCTTTCTTT
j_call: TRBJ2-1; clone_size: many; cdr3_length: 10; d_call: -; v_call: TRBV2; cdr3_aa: CASGVDEQFF; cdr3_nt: TGTGCCAGCGGCGTTGATGAGCAGTTCTTC
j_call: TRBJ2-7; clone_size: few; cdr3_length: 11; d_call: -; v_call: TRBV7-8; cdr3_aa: CASSKGIEQYF; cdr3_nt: TGTGCCAGCAGCAAGGGGATCGAGCAGTACTTC
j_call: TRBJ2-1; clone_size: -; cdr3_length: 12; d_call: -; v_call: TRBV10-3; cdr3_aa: CAISERGLEQFF; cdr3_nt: TGTGCCATCAGTGAGCGCGGACTTGAGCAGTTCTTC
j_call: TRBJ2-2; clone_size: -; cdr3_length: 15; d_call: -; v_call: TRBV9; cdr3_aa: CASSVGASGTGELFF; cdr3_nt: TGTGCCAGCAGCGTAGGAGCATCAGGCACCGGGGAGCTGTTTTTT
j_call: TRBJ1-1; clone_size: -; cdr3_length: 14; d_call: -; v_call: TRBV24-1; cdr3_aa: CATSDSGSDKGAFF; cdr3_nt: TGTGCCACCAGTGATTCAGGAAGCGACAAAGGAGCTTTCTTT
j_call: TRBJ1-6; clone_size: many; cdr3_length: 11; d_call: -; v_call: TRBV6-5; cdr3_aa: CASGQNSPLHF; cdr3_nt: TGTGCCAGTGGACAGAATTCACCCCTCCACTTT
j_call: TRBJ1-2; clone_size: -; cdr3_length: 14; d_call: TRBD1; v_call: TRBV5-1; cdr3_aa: CASSIRQGGYGYTF; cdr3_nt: TGCGCCAGCAGCATTCGACAGGGGGGCTATGGCTACACCTTC
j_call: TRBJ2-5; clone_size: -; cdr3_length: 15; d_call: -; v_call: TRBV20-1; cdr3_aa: CSARVPRGQDQTQYF; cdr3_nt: TGCAGTGCTAGAGTCCCCCGGGGGCAGGACCAGACCCAGTACTTC